Listed here are 11 T cell receptor beta chains from one sample, sequenced in a study of cytomegalovirus exposure and HLA in healthy donors. Researchers ran the PCR with 60 Vbeta and 13 Jbeta primers. Clones were read by immunoSEQ multiplex PCR, and TCRdb kept only the in-frame ones, dropping some. The table has roughly 70,000 clones, around 78% seen once; the top ten hold about 6.5%. Sequenced: PBMCs. The origin of the receptors is a man between 50 and 59 years old in good health and CMV-seronegative.

V and J are TRBV6-1 and TRBJ2-6; D uncertain. Germline V gives CDR1 MNHNS, CDR2 SASEGT. Deletions cut 8 bases from V and 0 bases from J, with 5 bases between. CDR3 length: 13 amino acids. CDR3 DNA: TGTGCCAGCCGAGGCTCTGGGGCCAACGTCCTGACTTTC. Translating gives CASRGSGANVLTF.

The rearrangement uses TRBV23-1 and TRBJ1-5; unclear D gene. Being an ORF, TRBV23-1 has a function that is uncertain. Trimming stripped 8 bases from V and 0 bases from J, with 17 bases between. This CDR3 is 16 amino acids long. The CDR3, as DNA: TGCGCCAGCGGGGAGAAGGCAGGCCGTAGCAATCAGCCCCAGCATTTT. As protein: CASGEKAGRSNQPQHF.

This clone was detected a few times. The rearrangement joins TRBV19 to TRBJ1-2; 7 nucleotides agree with TRBD1. The ends lost 5 bases at V and 3 bases at J; junction bases unmatched: 6. The CDR3 contains 14 residues. Per the germline V gene, CDR1 is LNHDA and CDR2 is SQIVND (reference sequence). The CDR3 coding sequence is TGTGCCAGTAGTCTGGACAGGTTCTACTATGGCTACACCTTC. It yields the protein CASSLDRFYYGYTF. Variable domain in full (rest from reference TRBV19 and TRBJ1-2): DGGITQSPKYLFRKEGQNVTLSCEQNLNHDAMYWYRQDPGQGLRLIYYSQIVNDFQKGDIAEGYSVSREKKESFPLTVTSAQKNPTAFYLCASSLDRFYYGYTFGSGTRLTVV.

This clone is medium-sized by share. V gene TRBV6-1 combines with J gene TRBJ2-5; 7 nucleotides line up with TRBD2. Germline V CDR1 and CDR2: MNHNS, SASEGT. J was trimmed by 0 bases and V by 4 bases; bases with no gene match: 5. This CDR3 contains 15 residues. The CDR3 spells CASSVGAGNQETQYF. CDR3 sequence (DNA): TGTGCCAGCAGTGTCGGAGCGGGGAACCAAGAGACCCAGTACTTC.

This clone has more than one count but fewer than ten. This chain uses TRBV9 with TRBJ1-2, with D maybe TRBD1 (6 bases). Germline CDR1 reads SGDLS; CDR2 reads YYNGEE. The CDR3 loop spans 13 amino acids. Trimming stripped 4 bases from V and 8 bases from J, with 15 bases between. The CDR3 nucleotides are TGTGCCAGCAGCTCTGGACAGCTGGAAGGCTACACCTTC. It yields the protein CASSSGQLEGYTF.

This chain connects TRBV6-6 to TRBJ1-4, with no clear D. Germline assignment: CDR1 MNHNY and CDR2 SVGAGI (reference sequence). This CDR3 contains 14 residues. V shed 6 bases and J shed 5 bases, with 13 bases lying between them. DNA of the CDR3: TGTGCCAGCAGAACTACTTTACCAAATGAAAAACTGTTTTTT. Amino acids: CASRTTLPNEKLFF.

The V gene is TRBV30, the J gene TRBJ1-2; D not resolved. The V end was cut by 2 bases, the J end by 3 bases, with 16 bases between. Looked up from germline, CDR1 is GTSNPN and CDR2 is SVGIG (reference sequence). The CDR3 loop spans 15 amino acids. Here the CDR3 reads CAWSSIREGYYGYTF. The CDR3, as DNA: TGTGCCTGGAGTTCCATTAGGGAGGGCTACTATGGCTACACCTTC.

This clone was recorded only once. The genes are TRBV25-1 and TRBJ1-2, with D perhaps TRBD1 (5 bases). CDR3 length: 12 amino acids. V shed 6 bases and J shed 5 bases, with 10 bases lying between them. Germline V gives CDR1 MGHDK, CDR2 SYGVNS. This CDR3 reads CASRGPSYGYTF. Written as DNA, the CDR3 is TGTGCCAGCAGGGGGCCTTCTTATGGCTACACCTTC.

The gene calls are TRBV25-1 and TRBJ2-7, with D possibly TRBD2 on 5 matching bases. Trimming left V 6 bases short and J 7 bases short, with 13 bases between. The germline CDR1 and CDR2 sequences are MGHDK and SYGVNS. This CDR3 region has 12 residues. Here the CDR3 reads CASSPGTYEQYF. In nucleotides, the CDR3 is TGTGCCAGCAGCCCGGGAACTTATGAGCAGTACTTC.

The chain carries TRBV10-3 and TRBJ1-5; 9 bases are a match to TRBD1. The trim removed 4 bases at V and 2 bases at J, leaving 12 bases unmatched. Germline CDR1 is ENHRY and CDR2 is SYGVKD. The CDR3 contains 18 residues. CDR3 bases: TGTGCCATCAGTGGGTGGGACAGGGTGGCCCTAGGCAATCAGCCCCAGCATTTT. Translating gives CAISGWDRVALGNQPQHF.

This clone was counted a few times. The chain couples TRBV2 to TRBJ2-1; 10 positions match TRBD1. The CDR3 contains 16 residues. The trim removed 3 bases at V and 5 bases at J, leaving 7 bases unmatched. Germline V CDR1 and CDR2: SNHLY, FYNNEI. For the CDR3, the DNA is TGTGCCAGCAGTGACTACCGGGACAGGGGACACAATGAGCAGTTCTTC. It codes for CASSDYRDRGHNEQFF.